Below, 7 T cell receptor beta chains from the same sample are listed, as sequenced in a study of cytomegalovirus exposure and HLA in healthy donors. The study ran its PCR with 60 Vbeta and 13 Jbeta primers. Assay used: immunoSEQ multiplex PCR; TCRdb lists only in-frame clones, some missing. The data hold under 200,000 clones, with approximately 81% observed a single time. Material: PBMCs. The receptor set was obtained from a man aged 50 or older in good health and CMV-seropositive.

This chain uses TRBV2 with TRBJ2-5; 8 bases are shared with TRBD1. This CDR3 spans 16 amino acids. The ends lost 5 bases at V and 0 bases at J; junction bases unmatched: 8. Germline assignment: CDR1 SNHLY and CDR2 FYNNEI. The CDR3 nucleotides are TGTGCCAGCAGTAGAATACGGACAGGGAACCAAGAGACCCAGTACTTC. It translates to CASSRIRTGNQETQYF.

This clone has only one observation. The chain employs TRBV29-1 and TRBJ2-1; TRBD1 agrees at 9 bases. Germline V lookup: CDR1 SQVTM, CDR2 ANQGSEA. The V and J ends lost 0 bases and 5 bases, in that order; junction bases with no gene match: 8. This CDR3 has 16 amino acids. The CDR3 nucleotides are TGCAGCGTTGAAGATCTATGGGACAGGGACCACAATGAGCAGTTCTTC. Translation: CSVEDLWDRDHNEQFF.

The chain is built from TRBV7-3 and TRBJ2-3, with D possibly being TRBD2 (5 bases). Trimming took 5 bases from V and 5 from J, leaving 11 bases between them. The length of the CDR3 is 13 residues. Germline-derived CDR1 and CDR2 are SGHTA and FQGTGA. The CDR3 sequence: CASSKDWGDTQYF. DNA of the CDR3: TGTGCCAGCAGCAAGGACTGGGGAGATACGCAGTATTTT. Using reference TRBV7-3 and TRBJ2-3 for the parts outside the CDR3, the full variable domain is GAGVSQTPSNKVTEKGKYVELRCDPISGHTALYWYRQSLGQGPEFLIYFQGTGAADDSGLPNDRFFAVRPEGSVSTLKIQRTERGDSAVYLCASSKDWGDTQYFGPGTRLTVL.

This clone was recorded once. CDR3: CASSPHRGSNEKLFF. DNA for the CDR3: TGCGCCAGCAGCCCTCATAGAGGGAGTAATGAAAAACTGTTTTTT. The chain is built from TRBV4-3 and TRBJ1-4; D is ambiguous. The V gene lost 4 bases and the J gene lost 4 bases, with 13 bases spanning the gap. Germline values: CDR1 LGHNA, CDR2 YSLEER. This CDR3 is built from 15 residues.

J is TRBJ2-7 and V is TRBV5-4; a possible D gene is TRBD2 (5 bases). V lost 0 bases and J lost 5, with 15 bases in between. There are 15 residues in the CDR3. Germline CDR1 reads SGHNT; CDR2 reads YYREEE (reference sequence). The CDR3 sequence is CASSLDLRGSHEQYF. The DNA of the CDR3 is TGTGCCAGCAGCTTGGATCTCCGAGGGAGCCACGAGCAGTACTTC. The full variable domain, rest sourced from reference TRBV5-4 and TRBJ2-7, is ETGVTQSPTHLIKTRGQQVTLRCSSQSGHNTVSWYQQALGQGPQFIFQYYREEENGRGNFPPRFSGLQFPNYSSELNVNALELDDSALYLCASSLDLRGSHEQYFGPGTRLTVT.

The CDR3 protein is CASRETGGNNSPLHF. The DNA for the CDR3 is TGTGCCAGCAGGGAGACAGGGGGGAATAATTCACCCCTCCACTTT. The chain employs TRBV28 and TRBJ1-6, with 9 bases that match TRBD1. With V trimmed by 6 bases and J by 5 bases, 5 bases remained unmatched. Germline values: CDR1 MDHEN, CDR2 SYDVKM. The CDR3 extends over 15 amino acids. The complete variable domain, with remaining parts taken from reference TRBV28 and TRBJ1-6, reads DVKVTQSSRYLVKRTGEKVFLECVQDMDHENMFWYRQDPGLGLRLIYFSYDVKMKEKGDIPEGYSVSREKKERFSLILESASTNQTSMYLCASRETGGNNSPLHFGNGTRLTVT.

The chain recombines TRBV28 with TRBJ1-5; no firm D call. The CDR3 loop spans 11 amino acids. V was trimmed by 5 bases and J by 6 bases, leaving 5 bases between them. Germline CDR1 reads MDHEN; CDR2 reads SYDVKM. The CDR3 loop reads CASSRGQPQHF. CDR3 sequence (DNA): TGTGCCAGCAGTCGCGGTCAGCCCCAGCATTTT.